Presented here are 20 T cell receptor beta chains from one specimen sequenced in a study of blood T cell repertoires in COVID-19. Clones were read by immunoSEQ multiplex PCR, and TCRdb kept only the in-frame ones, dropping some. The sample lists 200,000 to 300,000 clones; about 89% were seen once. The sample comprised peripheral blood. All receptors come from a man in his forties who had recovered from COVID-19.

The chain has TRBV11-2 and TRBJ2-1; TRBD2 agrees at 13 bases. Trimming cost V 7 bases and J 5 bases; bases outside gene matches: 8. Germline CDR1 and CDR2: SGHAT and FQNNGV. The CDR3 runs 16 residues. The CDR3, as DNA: TGTGCCAGCACTCCCTGGGGACTAGCGGGAAACAATGAGCAGTTCTTC. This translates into CASTPWGLAGNNEQFF.

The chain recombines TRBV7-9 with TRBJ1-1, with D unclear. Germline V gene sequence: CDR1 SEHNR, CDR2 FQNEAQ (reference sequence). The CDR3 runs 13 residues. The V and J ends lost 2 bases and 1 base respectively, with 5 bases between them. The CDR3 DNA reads TGTGCCAGCAGCTTAACTTGGAACACTGAAGCTTTCTTT. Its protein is CASSLTWNTEAFF.

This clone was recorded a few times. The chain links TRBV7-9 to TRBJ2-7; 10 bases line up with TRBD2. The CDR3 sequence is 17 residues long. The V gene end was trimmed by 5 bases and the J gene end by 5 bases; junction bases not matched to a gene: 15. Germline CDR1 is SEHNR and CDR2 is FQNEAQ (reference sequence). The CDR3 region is CASSRVTAGLANNEQYF. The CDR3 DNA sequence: TGTGCCAGCAGCAGGGTAACGGCGGGACTAGCGAACAACGAGCAGTACTTC.

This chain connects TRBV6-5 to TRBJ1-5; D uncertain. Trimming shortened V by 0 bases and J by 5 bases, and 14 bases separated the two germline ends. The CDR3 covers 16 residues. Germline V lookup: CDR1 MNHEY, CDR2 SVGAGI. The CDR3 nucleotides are TGTGCCAGCAGTTACTCATCGGGGTTTGGCCATCAGCCCCAGCATTTT. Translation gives CASSYSSGFGHQPQHF.

CDR3 nucleotide sequence: TGCAGTGCTAGTGGTGGGACTAGCGGGGCCTACTACGAGCAGTACTTC. Translation: CSASGGTSGAYYEQYF. The V and J genes are TRBV20-1 and TRBJ2-7, with TRBD2 matching 13 bases. Germline CDR1 and CDR2: DFQATT and SNEGSKA (reference sequence). The V segment lost 3 bases and the J segment 3 bases; nucleotides outside the gene matches: 8. CDR3 size: 16 residues.

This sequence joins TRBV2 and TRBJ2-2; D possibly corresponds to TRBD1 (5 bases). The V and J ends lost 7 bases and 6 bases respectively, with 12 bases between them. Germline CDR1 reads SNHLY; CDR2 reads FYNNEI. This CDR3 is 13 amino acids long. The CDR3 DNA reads TGTGCCAGCACGGCCAGGGTGGCCGGGGAGCTGTTTTTT. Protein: CASTARVAGELFF.

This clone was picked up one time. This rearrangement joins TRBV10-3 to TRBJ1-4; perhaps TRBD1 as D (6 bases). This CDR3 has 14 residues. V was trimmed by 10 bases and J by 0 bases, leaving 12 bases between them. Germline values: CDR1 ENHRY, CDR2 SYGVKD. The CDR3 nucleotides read TGTGCCACCCGGGGGGCCCCAACTAATGAAAAACTGTTTTTT. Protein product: CATRGAPTNEKLFF.

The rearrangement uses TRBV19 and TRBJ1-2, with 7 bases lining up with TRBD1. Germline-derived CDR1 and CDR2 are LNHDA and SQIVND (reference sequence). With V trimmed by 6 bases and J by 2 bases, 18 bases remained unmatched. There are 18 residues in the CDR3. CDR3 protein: CASRRPGTAQILNYGYTF. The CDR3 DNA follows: TGTGCCAGTAGAAGACCCGGGACAGCGCAGATTTTGAACTATGGCTACACCTTC.

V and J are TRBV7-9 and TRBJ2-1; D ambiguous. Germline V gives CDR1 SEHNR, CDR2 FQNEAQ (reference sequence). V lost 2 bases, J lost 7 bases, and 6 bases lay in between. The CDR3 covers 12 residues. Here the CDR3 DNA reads TGTGCCAGCAGCTTAAACGCGAATGAGCAGTTCTTC. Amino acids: CASSLNANEQFF.

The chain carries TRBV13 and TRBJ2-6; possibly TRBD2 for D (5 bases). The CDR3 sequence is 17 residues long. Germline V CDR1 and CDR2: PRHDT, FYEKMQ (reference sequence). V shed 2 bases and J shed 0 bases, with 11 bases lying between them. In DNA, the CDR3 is TGTGCCAGCAGCTTAAATTCGGGAACCTCTGGGGCCAACGTCCTGACTTTC. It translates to CASSLNSGTSGANVLTF.

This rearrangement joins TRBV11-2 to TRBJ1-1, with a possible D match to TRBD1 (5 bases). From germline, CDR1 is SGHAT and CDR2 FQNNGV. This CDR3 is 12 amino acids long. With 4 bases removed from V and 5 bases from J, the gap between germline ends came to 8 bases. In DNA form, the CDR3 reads TGTGCCAGCAGCTCCAGGGTGACTGAAGCTTTCTTT. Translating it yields CASSSRVTEAFF.

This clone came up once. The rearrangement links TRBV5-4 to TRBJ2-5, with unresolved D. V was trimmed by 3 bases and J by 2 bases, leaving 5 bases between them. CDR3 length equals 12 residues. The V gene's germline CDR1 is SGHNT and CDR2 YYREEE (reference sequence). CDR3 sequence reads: CASSWRQETQYF. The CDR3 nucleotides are TGTGCCAGCAGCTGGAGACAAGAGACCCAGTACTTC.

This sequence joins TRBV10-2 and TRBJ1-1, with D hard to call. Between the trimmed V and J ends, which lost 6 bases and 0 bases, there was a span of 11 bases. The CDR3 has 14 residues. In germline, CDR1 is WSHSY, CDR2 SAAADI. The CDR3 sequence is CASSVSRLNTEAFF. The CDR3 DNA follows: TGCGCCAGCAGCGTTAGTAGATTGAACACTGAAGCTTTCTTT.

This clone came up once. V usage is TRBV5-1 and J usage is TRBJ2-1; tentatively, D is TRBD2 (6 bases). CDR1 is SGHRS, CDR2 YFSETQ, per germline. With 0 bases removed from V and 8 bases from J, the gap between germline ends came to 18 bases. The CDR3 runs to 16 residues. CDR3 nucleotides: TGCGCCAGCAGCTTGGTAGTCGGGGGTATCGATTATGAGCAGTTCTTC. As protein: CASSLVVGGIDYEQFF.

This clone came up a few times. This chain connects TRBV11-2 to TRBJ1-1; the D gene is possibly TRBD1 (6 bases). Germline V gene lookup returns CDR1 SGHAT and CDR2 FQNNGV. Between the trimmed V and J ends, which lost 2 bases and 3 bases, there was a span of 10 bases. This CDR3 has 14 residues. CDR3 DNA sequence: TGTGCCAGCAGCTTATCCAGGGGACACACTGAAGCTTTCTTT. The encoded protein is CASSLSRGHTEAFF.

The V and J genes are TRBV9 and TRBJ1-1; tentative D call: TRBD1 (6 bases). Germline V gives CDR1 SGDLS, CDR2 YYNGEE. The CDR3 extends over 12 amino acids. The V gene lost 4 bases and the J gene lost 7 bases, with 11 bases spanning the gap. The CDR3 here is CASSPSRGEAFF. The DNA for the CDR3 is TGTGCCAGCAGCCCAAGCAGGGGTGAAGCTTTCTTT.

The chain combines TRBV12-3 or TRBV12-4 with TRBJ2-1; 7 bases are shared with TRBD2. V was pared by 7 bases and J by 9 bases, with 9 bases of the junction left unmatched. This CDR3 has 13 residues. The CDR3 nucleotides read TGTGCCAGCACCCCGACTAGCCGGAGTGAGCAGTTCTTC. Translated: CASTPTSRSEQFF.

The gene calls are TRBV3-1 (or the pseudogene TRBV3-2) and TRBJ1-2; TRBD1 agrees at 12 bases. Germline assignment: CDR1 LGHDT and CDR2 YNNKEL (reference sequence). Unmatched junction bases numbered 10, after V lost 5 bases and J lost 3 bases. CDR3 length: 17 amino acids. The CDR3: CASSSRDRGLLHYGYTF. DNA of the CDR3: TGTGCCAGCAGCTCCCGGGACAGGGGGCTTCTTCACTATGGCTACACCTTC.

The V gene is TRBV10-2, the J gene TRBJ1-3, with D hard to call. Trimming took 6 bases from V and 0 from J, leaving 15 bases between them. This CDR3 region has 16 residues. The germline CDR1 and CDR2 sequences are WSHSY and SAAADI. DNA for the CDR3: TGCGCCAGCAGGCCTACTGAGCGGCTCTCTGGAAACACCATATATTTT. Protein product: CASRPTERLSGNTIYF.

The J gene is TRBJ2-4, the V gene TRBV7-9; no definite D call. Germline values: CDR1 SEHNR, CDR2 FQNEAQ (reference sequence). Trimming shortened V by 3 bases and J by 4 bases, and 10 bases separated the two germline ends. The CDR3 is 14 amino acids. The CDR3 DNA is TGTGCCAGCAGCTTGGAGCAGCCGAAAAACATTCAGTACTTC. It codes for CASSLEQPKNIQYF.